These 23 T cell receptor beta chains share one sample of origin, sequenced in a study of PD-1 blockade in classical Hodgkin lymphoma. Clones were sequenced by immunoSEQ multiplex PCR, and TCRdb holds only the in-frame ones, with some missing. The sample has 20,000 to 25,000 clones; roughly three quarters are singletons. Patients all relapsed after autologous stem cell transplantation, and there was variation in brentuximab vedotin exposure. Here the sequenced sample was peripheral blood mononuclear cells (PBMCs), taken at baseline. The source of these receptors is a human donor with classical Hodgkin lymphoma.

By proportion, this clone is medium-sized. This sequence joins TRBV4-1 and TRBJ1-1, with D possibly matching TRBD1 (5 bases). The CDR3 is 16 residues long. Germline V gene sequence: CDR1 MGHRA, CDR2 YSYEKL. Trimming took 0 bases from V and 8 from J, leaving 19 bases between them. The CDR3 here is CASSQDGAGSASEAFF. CDR3 coding DNA: TGCGCCAGCAGCCAAGATGGGGCAGGGTCGGCTTCAGAAGCTTTCTTT.

This rearrangement joins TRBV7-2 to TRBJ1-1; 8 nucleotides align to TRBD1. The trim removed 0 bases at V and 3 bases at J, leaving 12 bases unmatched. Germline lookup yields CDR1 SGHTA and CDR2 FQGNSA. This CDR3 comprises 18 residues. CDR3 residues: CASSLAIARQGTDTEAFF. CDR3 in DNA: TGTGCCAGCAGCTTAGCAATAGCGAGACAGGGGACCGACACTGAAGCTTTCTTT.

The genes are TRBV4-2 and TRBJ1-4; no clear D. The CDR3 covers 15 residues. V lost 0 bases to trimming and J lost 5 bases, with 10 bases between them. The germline CDR1 and CDR2 sequences are LGHNA and YNFKEQ. The CDR3 coding sequence is TGTGCCAGCAGCCAAGATGGTAGAAGGAATGAAAAACTGTTTTTT. Translated, it gives CASSQDGRRNEKLFF.

This clone was recorded a few times. This chain joins TRBV7-8 and TRBJ2-7, with 9 positions matching TRBD1. After removal of 5 bases from V and 3 bases from J, the junction contained 8 bases not matched to a gene. This CDR3 is 15 amino acids long. Germline assignment: CDR1 SGHVS and CDR2 FQNEAQ. CDR3 bases: TGTGCCAGCAGCCAACACCGGGGACAGGGCTACGAGCAGTACTTC. It codes for CASSQHRGQGYEQYF. The entire variable domain, with the rest obtained from reference TRBV7-8 and TRBJ2-7, is as follows: GAGVSQSPRYKVAKRGQDVALRCDPISGHVSLFWYQQALGQGPEFLTYFQNEAQLDKSGLPSDRFFAERPEGSVSTLKIQRTQQEDSAVYLCASSQHRGQGYEQYFGPGTRLTVT.

The J gene is TRBJ1-1, the V gene TRBV28; D possibly corresponds to TRBD1 (6 bases). V was cut by 3 bases and J by 2 bases, with 10 bases left in between. CDR3 length: 14 amino acids. Germline V lookup: CDR1 MDHEN, CDR2 SYDVKM. The CDR3 DNA reads TGTGCCAGCAGTTTGGCAGGGGCCAACACTGAAGCTTTCTTT. Its protein is CASSLAGANTEAFF.

The chain recombines TRBV7-2 with TRBJ2-7; TRBD1 matches 9 bases. The CDR3 length is 14 residues. Trimming took 3 bases from V and 3 from J; bases not matched to a gene: 3. The germline gives CDR1 SGHTA, CDR2 FQGNSA. The CDR3 DNA is TGTGCCAGCAGCTTCGGACAGGGGATCTACGAGCAGTACTTC. Encoded protein: CASSFGQGIYEQYF.

This chain links TRBV5-5 with TRBJ1-5; D not resolved. This CDR3 spans 14 amino acids. Germline V gene lookup returns CDR1 SGHKS and CDR2 YYEKEE (reference sequence). V lost 2 bases, J lost 3 bases, and 9 bases lay in between. The CDR3 region is CASSFGESNQPQHF. DNA of the CDR3: TGTGCCAGCAGCTTCGGCGAGTCCAATCAGCCCCAGCATTTT.

This clone qualifies as medium-sized. The chain links TRBV7-9 to TRBJ2-1; the D is unclear. Germline V gene data show CDR1 as SEHNR and CDR2 as FQNEAQ (reference sequence). The V gene lost 1 base and the J gene lost 6 bases, with 7 bases spanning the gap. This CDR3 spans 13 amino acids. The CDR3 nucleotides read TGTGCCAGCAGCTTAGGTTTCTTCAATGAGCAGTTCTTC. Translated, it gives CASSLGFFNEQFF.

This clone was seen only once. The rearrangement uses TRBV30 and TRBJ2-5; 11 nucleotides agree with TRBD1. The ends lost 8 bases at V and 2 bases at J; junction bases unmatched: 4. The length of the CDR3 is 13 residues. Germline V gene sequence: CDR1 GTSNPN, CDR2 SVGIG (reference sequence). The CDR3, as DNA: TGTGCCCAAGGGACAGGGGGGCAAGAGACCCAGTACTTC. This sequence encodes CAQGTGGQETQYF.

This clone has a handful of counts. The genes are TRBV6-5 and TRBJ2-2, with D unclear. CDR3 size: 14 residues. Germline V gives CDR1 MNHEY, CDR2 SVGAGI. Deletions cut 0 bases from V and 7 bases from J, with 9 bases between. CDR3 region: CASSYSRWGGELFF. For the CDR3, the DNA is TGTGCCAGCAGTTACTCGAGATGGGGCGGGGAGCTGTTTTTT.

In its sample, this clone was seen a few times. The chain links TRBV7-8 to TRBJ2-7; TRBD2 agrees at 10 bases. Germline-derived CDR1 and CDR2 are SGHVS and FQNEAQ. CDR3 length equals 17 residues. Unmatched junction bases numbered 11, after V lost 3 bases and J lost 3 bases. CDR3 nucleotides: TGTGCCAGCAGCTTGAGCGGGGGGGCCCGGACAAACTACGAGCAGTACTTC. Amino acids: CASSLSGGARTNYEQYF.

This clone was observed a handful of times. The chain has TRBV7-9 and TRBJ1-3; weak D call: TRBD1 (5 bases). This CDR3 comprises 13 residues. With 6 bases removed from V and 0 bases from J, the gap between germline ends came to 6 bases. CDR1 and CDR2 (germline): SEHNR, FQNEAQ (reference sequence). Here the CDR3 reads CASRGDSGNTIYF. The CDR3 DNA reads TGTGCCAGCAGGGGGGACTCTGGAAACACCATATATTTT.

The rearrangement links TRBV11-2 to TRBJ1-3; D uncertain. The length of the CDR3 is 11 residues. Trimming pared 5 bases from V and 8 bases from J, leaving 7 bases between. The V gene's germline CDR1 is SGHAT and CDR2 FQNNGV. The CDR3 loop is CASSRGDTIYF. CDR3 DNA sequence: TGTGCCAGCAGCCGGGGTGACACCATATATTTT.

The J gene is TRBJ2-5, the V gene TRBV2; 12 nucleotides align to TRBD1. The CDR3 runs 13 residues. With V trimmed by 10 bases and J by 5 bases, 5 bases remained unmatched. Per germline, CDR1 SNHLY and CDR2 FYNNEI. CDR3 amino acids: CAIRDRGLETQYF. In nucleotides, the CDR3 is TGTGCCATCAGGGACAGGGGGCTTGAGACCCAGTACTTC.

The chain joins TRBV7-6 to TRBJ2-1, with D tentatively TRBD2 (6 bases). Germline loops: CDR1 SGHVS, CDR2 FNYEAQ. V dropped 5 bases and J dropped 6 bases, with 17 bases sitting between them. CDR3 length: 15 amino acids. The DNA for the CDR3 is TGTGCCAGCAGCGGCCCGGGCCGGCGGGGCAATGAGCAGTTCTTC. It codes for CASSGPGRRGNEQFF.

This clone was picked up a small number of times. The genes are TRBV4-1 and TRBJ1-2, with 9 bases that match TRBD1. Trimming took 4 bases from V and 7 from J; bases not matched to a gene: 7. The germline gives CDR1 MGHRA, CDR2 YSYEKL. CDR3 length: 14 residues. Here the CDR3 reads CASSLLRQGGGYTF. The CDR3 DNA follows: TGCGCCAGCAGCCTCCTCCGACAGGGGGGTGGCTACACCTTC.

The chain couples TRBV4-2 to TRBJ1-5; D may be TRBD1 (5 bases). V lost 3 bases to trimming and J lost 6 bases, with 18 bases between them. Germline CDR1 is LGHNA and CDR2 is YNFKEQ. This CDR3 comprises 16 residues. The CDR3, as DNA: TGTGCCAGCAGCCAGTCCGACAGAGGGCAGGGTCAGCCCCAGCATTTT. Its protein is CASSQSDRGQGQPQHF.

V usage is TRBV29-1 and J usage is TRBJ1-4; TRBD1 matches at 11 bases. J was trimmed by 13 bases and V by 4 bases; bases with no gene match: 5. Germline V CDR1 and CDR2: SQVTM, ANQGSEA. The CDR3 totals 12 residues. CDR3 in DNA: TGCAGCGTTGGGACAGGGGGCGCAGGACTGTTTTTT. Its translation is CSVGTGGAGLFF.

The chain joins TRBV4-3 to TRBJ1-6; D uncertain. This CDR3 contains 16 residues. Trimming took off 0 bases at V and 7 bases at J, with 13 bases between the two ends. From germline, CDR1 is LGHNA and CDR2 YSLEER. The DNA for the CDR3 is TGCGCCAGCAGCCAAGATCCAGAAAACCCAAATTCACCCCTCCACTTT. Translated: CASSQDPENPNSPLHF.

The CDR3 here is CASSYGSGANVLTF. The CDR3 DNA reads as TGTGCCAGCAGTTACGGGTCTGGGGCCAACGTCCTGACTTTC. The gene calls are TRBV6-6 and TRBJ2-6; D call uncertain. This CDR3 contains 14 residues. Trimming took 2 bases from V and 1 from J, leaving 3 bases between them. Germline lookup yields CDR1 MNHNY and CDR2 SVGAGI (reference sequence).

The V and J genes are TRBV11-1 and TRBJ1-1; 7 bases are shared with TRBD1. This CDR3 has 14 amino acids. J was trimmed by 4 bases and V by 3 bases; bases with no gene match: 5. Germline V CDR1 and CDR2: SGHAT, FQDESV (reference sequence). CDR3 coding DNA: TGTGCCAGCAGCTTTAGGTACAGGGGCACTGAAGCTTTCTTT. Translating it yields CASSFRYRGTEAFF.

The chain links TRBV5-1 to TRBJ2-1; 12 positions agree with TRBD2. CDR3 length equals 17 residues. CDR1 and CDR2 (germline): SGHRS, YFSETQ. J was trimmed by 1 base and V by 3 bases; bases with no gene match: 5. The CDR3 nucleotides read TGCGCCAGCAGCTACCCGACTAGCGGGGGTTCCTACAATGAGCAGTTCTTC. This translates into CASSYPTSGGSYNEQFF.

The chain has TRBV4-3 and TRBJ2-1; TRBD2 aligns across 7 bases. CDR3 size: 16 residues. Trimming removed 1 base from V and 2 bases from J; junction bases left unmatched: 5. Per germline, CDR1 LGHNA and CDR2 YSLEER. DNA for the CDR3: TGCGCCAGCAGCCAAGGTAGCGGGCCTACCTACAATGAGCAGTTCTTC. Translated: CASSQGSGPTYNEQFF.